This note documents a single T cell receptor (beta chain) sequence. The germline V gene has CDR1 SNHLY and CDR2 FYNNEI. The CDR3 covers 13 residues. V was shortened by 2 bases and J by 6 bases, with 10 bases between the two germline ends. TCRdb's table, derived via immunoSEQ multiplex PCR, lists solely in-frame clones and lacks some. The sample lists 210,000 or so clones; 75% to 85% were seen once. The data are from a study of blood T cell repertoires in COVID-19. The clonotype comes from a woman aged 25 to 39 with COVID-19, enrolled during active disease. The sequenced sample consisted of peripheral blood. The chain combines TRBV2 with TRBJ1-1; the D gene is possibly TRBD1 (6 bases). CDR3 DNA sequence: TGTGCCAGCAGTGAACAGGGGCTTGCTGAAGCTTTCTTT. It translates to CASSEQGLAEAFF.